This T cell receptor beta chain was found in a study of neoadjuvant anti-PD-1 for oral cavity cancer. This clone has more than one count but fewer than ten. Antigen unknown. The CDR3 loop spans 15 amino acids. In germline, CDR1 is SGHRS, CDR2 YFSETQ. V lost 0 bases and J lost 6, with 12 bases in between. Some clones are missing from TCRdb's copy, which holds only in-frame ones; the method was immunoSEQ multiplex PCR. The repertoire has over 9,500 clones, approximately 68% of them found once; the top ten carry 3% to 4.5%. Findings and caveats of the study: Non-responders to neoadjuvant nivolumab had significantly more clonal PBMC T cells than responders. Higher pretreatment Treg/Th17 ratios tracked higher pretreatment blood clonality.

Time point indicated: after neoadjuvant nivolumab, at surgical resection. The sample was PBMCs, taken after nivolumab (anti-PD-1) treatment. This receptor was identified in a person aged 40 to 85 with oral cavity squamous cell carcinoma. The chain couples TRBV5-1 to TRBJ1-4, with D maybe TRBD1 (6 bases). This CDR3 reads CASSLAGGADEKLFF. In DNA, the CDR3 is TGCGCCAGCAGCTTGGCCGGGGGGGCCGATGAAAAACTGTTTTTT.